This T cell receptor beta chain was identified in a study of shared clonotypes between healthy human individuals. Study-level points and caveats: Represented diversity, genetic and exposure-history alike, was limited by few donors.

Over several immunoSEQ plates, each subset's genomic DNA was distributed in even portions. The protocol was immunoSEQ multiplex PCR, while the TCRdb copy is restricted to in-frame clones and leaves out a portion. Of a few million clones listed, more than 85% are singletons. V was pared by 6 bases and J by 6 bases, with 12 bases between. This CDR3 is 12 amino acids long. Germline CDR1 is SEHNR and CDR2 is FQNEAQ (reference sequence). Remarks on this clone: Its antigen is currently unknown.

Donors were Caucasian adults residing in Nashville, Tennessee, USA. Sequencing input: naive CD4+ T cells from PBMCs. Specified subset: CD45RA+ positively selected. The rearrangement uses TRBV7-9 and TRBJ2-7, with D unclear. The sequence was collected from a man between 18 and 35 years old in good health. Some clones in this sample may be carry-over from other donors' samples. The CDR3 loop reads CASRLGASEQYF. In DNA form, the CDR3 reads TGTGCCAGCAGACTTGGCGCCTCCGAGCAGTACTTC.